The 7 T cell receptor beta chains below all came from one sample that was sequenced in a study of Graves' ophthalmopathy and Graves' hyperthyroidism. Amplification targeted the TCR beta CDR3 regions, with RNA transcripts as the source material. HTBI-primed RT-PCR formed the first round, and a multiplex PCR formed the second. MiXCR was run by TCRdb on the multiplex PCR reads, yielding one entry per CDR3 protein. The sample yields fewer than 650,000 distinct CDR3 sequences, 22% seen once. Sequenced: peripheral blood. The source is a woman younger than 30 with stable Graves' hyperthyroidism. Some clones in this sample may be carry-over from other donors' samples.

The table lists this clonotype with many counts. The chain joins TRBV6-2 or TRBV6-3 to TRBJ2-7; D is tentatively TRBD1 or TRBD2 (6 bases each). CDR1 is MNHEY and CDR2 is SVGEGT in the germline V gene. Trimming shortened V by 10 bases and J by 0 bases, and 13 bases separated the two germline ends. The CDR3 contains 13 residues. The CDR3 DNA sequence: TGTGCCATACGCGGGGACAACTCCTACGAGCAGTACTTC. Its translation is CAIRGDNSYEQYF.

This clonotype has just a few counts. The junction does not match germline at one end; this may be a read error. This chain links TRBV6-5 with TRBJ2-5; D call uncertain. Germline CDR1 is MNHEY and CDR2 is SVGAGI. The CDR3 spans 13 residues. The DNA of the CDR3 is TGTGCCAGCAATTACGAGGCGCAAGAGACCCAGTACTTC. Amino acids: CASNYEAQETQYF.

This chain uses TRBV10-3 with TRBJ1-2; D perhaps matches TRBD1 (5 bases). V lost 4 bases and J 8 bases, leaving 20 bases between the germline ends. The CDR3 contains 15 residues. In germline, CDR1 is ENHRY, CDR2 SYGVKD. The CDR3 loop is CAISAPRQVAGGYTF. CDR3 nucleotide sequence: TGTGCCATCAGTGCCCCCCGACAAGTTGCAGGGGGCTACACCTTC.

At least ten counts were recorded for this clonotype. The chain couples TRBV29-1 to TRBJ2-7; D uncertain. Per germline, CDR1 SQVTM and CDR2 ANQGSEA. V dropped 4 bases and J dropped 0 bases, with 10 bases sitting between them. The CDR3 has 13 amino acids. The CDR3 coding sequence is TGCAGCGTTGCTGCCGAGAGCTCCTACGAGCAGTACTTC. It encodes CSVAAESSYEQYF.

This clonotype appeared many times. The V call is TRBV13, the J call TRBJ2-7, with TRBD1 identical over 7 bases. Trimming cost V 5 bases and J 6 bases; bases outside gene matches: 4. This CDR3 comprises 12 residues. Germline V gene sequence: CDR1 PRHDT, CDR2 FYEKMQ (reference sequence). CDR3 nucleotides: TGTGCCAGCAGCGCGTACAGGGGCGAGCAGTACTTC. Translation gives CASSAYRGEQYF.

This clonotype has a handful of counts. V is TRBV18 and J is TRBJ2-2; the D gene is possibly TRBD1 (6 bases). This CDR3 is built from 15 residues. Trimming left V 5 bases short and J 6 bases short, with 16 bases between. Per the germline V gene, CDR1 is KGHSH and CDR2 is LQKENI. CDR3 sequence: CASSSRQAVAGELFF. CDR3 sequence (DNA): TGTGCCAGCTCATCTCGACAGGCGGTAGCCGGGGAGCTGTTTTTT.

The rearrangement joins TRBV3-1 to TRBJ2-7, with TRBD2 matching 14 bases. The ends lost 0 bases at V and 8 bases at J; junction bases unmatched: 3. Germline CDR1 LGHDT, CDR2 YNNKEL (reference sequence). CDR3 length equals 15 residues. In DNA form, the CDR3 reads TGTGCCAGCAGCCAAGAAGGGACTAGCGGGAGTAAGCAGTACTTC. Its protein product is CASSQEGTSGSKQYF.